This TCR beta chain was captured in a study of blood T cell repertoires in COVID-19. Study-level background: T cells, B-cell-depleted T cells, or PBMCs supplied cDNA or gDNA.

Per the study methods: Amplification of reference gene primers was used by the study to estimate nucleated cell counts. Clones were sequenced by immunoSEQ multiplex PCR, and TCRdb holds only the in-frame ones, with some missing. For V, J and clone size, that table is used; D and trimming come from the DNA. The data contain 150,000 to 250,000 clones, about four fifths of them singletons. V was pared by 2 bases and J by 5 bases, with 14 bases between. This CDR3 is 15 amino acids long. In germline, CDR1 is SGHRS, CDR2 YFSETQ. Followed over time, Seattle patients had been enrolled while infection was active.

The material sequenced was peripheral blood. The V and J genes are TRBV5-1 and TRBJ2-1; D possibly corresponds to TRBD1 (5 bases). This receptor was identified in a woman between 35 and 50 years old with COVID-19, enrolled during active disease. The CDR3 DNA follows: TGCGCCAGCAGCTTACAGGACCAAAACAACAATGAGCAGTTCTTC. This codes for CASSLQDQNNNEQFF.